Included here is one T cell receptor (beta chain) sequence, with context. Germline V gives CDR1 LGHNA, CDR2 YSLEER. Trimming cost V 0 bases and J 10 bases; bases outside gene matches: 12. The CDR3 length is 17 residues. The sample originates from a study of T cells in Graves' hyperthyroidism and ophthalmopathy. TCR beta CDR3 region amplification was performed from RNA transcripts. First-round RT-PCR of the TCR CDR3 relied on the HTBI primer set. TCRdb processed the multiplex PCR reads anew with MiXCR; each CDR3 protein has one entry. The top ten hold 28% of the sample, which has about 360,000 distinct CDR3 sequences, approximately 14% seen once.

The sequence came from a woman aged 18-29 years with Graves' hyperthyroidism that later progressed to Graves' ophthalmopathy. The source material was blood. The rearrangement joins TRBV4-3 to TRBJ2-1; TRBD2 matches 10 bases. The CDR3 reads CASSQDRASGSLTEQFF. Written as DNA, the CDR3 is TGCGCCAGCAGCCAAGATAGGGCTAGCGGGAGTCTCACCGAGCAGTTCTTC.